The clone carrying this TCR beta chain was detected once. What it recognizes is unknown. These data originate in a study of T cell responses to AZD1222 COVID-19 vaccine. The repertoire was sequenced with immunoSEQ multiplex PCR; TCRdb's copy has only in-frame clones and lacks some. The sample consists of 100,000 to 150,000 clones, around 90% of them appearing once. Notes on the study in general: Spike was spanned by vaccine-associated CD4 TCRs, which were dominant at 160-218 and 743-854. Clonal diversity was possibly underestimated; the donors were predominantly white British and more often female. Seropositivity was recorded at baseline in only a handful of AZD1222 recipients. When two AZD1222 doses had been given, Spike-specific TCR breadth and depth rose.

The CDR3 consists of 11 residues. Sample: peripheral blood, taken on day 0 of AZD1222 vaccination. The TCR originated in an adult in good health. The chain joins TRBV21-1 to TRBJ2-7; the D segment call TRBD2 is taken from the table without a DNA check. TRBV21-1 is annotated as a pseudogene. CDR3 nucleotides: TGTGCCACCCTTAATTCCTACGAGCAGTACTTC. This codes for CATLNSYEQYF.